The present T cell receptor (beta chain) was sequenced within a study of blood T cell repertoires in COVID-19. Study summary: COVID-19 samples collected from the United States, Italy and Spain covered acute and convalescent phases. In each case, the material was cDNA or gDNA derived from T cells, B-cell-depleted T cells, or PBMCs.

The Seattle site enrolled patients during active infection and followed them longitudinally. Source study methods: It was from reference gene primer amplification that nucleated cell counts were estimated. The method was immunoSEQ multiplex PCR; TCRdb's version includes in-frame clones alone and lacks a portion of them. The V and J calls and the clone size are those of that table, but D and trimming were determined from the DNA. In the table there are about 170,000 clones, about nine tenths of which are singletons. This CDR3 region has 12 residues. V dropped 6 bases and J dropped 6; count of bases not matched to a gene: 5. Germline loops: CDR1 SNHLY, CDR2 FYNNEI. This clone was seen only once.

The sample taken for sequencing was peripheral blood. The sequence came from a man aged 30-40 years with COVID-19, enrolled during active disease. The chain joins TRBV2 to TRBJ2-7, with 7 bases that match TRBD2. CDR3 coding DNA: TGTGCCAGCAGGTTGACTAGCTTCGAGCAGTACTTC. Protein: CASRLTSFEQYF.